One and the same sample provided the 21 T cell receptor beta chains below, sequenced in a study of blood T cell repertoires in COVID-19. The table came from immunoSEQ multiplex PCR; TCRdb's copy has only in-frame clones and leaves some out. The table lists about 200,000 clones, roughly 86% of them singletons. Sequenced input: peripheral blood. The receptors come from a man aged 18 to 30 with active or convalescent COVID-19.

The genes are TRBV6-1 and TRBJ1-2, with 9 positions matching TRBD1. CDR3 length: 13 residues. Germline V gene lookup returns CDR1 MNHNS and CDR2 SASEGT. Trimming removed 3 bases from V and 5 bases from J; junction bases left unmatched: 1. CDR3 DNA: TGTGCCAGCAGTGACGGGACAGGGTATGGCTACACCTTC. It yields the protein CASSDGTGYGYTF.

The DNA of the CDR3 is TGTGCCAGCAGCTTAACAGGAAGCTCCTACGAGCAGTACTTC. Amino acid sequence: CASSLTGSSYEQYF. The chain is built from TRBV7-8 and TRBJ2-7; TRBD1 is a possible D gene (5 bases). V was clipped by 2 bases and J by 0 bases, with 8 bases between them. CDR3 size: 14 residues. CDR1 and CDR2 (germline): SGHVS, FQNEAQ.

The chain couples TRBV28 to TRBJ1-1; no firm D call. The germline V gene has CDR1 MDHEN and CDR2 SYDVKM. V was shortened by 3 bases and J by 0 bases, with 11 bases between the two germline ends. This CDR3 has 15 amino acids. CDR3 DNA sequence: TGTGCCAGCAGTTTGAGACCCAGGATGAACACTGAAGCTTTCTTT. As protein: CASSLRPRMNTEAFF.

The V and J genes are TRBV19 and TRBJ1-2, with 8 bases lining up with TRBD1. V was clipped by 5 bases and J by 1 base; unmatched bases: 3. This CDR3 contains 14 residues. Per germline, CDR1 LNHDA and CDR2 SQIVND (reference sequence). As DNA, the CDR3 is TGTGCCAGTAGTGCAGGACAGGGTAACTATGGCTACACCTTC. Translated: CASSAGQGNYGYTF.

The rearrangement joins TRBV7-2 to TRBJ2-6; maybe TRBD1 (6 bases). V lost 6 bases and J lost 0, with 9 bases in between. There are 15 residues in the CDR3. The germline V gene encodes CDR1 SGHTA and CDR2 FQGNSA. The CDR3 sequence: CASRLTGSGANVLTF. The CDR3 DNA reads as TGTGCCAGCAGACTGACAGGCTCTGGGGCCAACGTCCTGACTTTC.

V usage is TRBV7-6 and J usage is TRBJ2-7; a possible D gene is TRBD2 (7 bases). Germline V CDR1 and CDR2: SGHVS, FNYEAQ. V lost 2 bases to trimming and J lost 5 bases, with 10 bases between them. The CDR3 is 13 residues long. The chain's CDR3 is CASSLRGAHEQYF. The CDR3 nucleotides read TGTGCCAGCAGCTTACGGGGGGCCCACGAGCAGTACTTC.

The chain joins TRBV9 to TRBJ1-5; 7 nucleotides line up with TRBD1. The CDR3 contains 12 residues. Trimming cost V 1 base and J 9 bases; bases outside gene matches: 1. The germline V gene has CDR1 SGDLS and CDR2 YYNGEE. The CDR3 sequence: CASSVQGGPQHF. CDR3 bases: TGTGCCAGCAGCGTACAGGGGGGGCCCCAGCATTTT.

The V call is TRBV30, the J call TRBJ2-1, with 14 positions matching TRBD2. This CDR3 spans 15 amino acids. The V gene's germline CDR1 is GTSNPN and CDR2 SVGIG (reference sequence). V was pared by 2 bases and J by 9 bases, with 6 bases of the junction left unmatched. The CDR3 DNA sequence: TGTGCCTGGAGTCCGGGACTAGCGGGAGTCGGTGAGCAGTTCTTC. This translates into CAWSPGLAGVGEQFF.

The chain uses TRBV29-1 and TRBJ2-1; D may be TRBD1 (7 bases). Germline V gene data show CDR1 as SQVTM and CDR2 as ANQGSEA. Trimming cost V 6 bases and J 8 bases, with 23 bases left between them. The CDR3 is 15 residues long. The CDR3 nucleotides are TGCAGCGTCCCCTTAACAGGGGCGGGATGGGATGAGCAGTTCTTC. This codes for CSVPLTGAGWDEQFF.

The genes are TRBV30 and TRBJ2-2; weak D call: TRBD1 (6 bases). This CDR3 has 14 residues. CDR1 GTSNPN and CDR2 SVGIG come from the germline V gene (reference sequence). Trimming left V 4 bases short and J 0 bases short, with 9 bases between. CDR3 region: CAWNRQANTGELFF. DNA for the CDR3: TGTGCCTGGAATAGACAGGCGAACACCGGGGAGCTGTTTTTT.

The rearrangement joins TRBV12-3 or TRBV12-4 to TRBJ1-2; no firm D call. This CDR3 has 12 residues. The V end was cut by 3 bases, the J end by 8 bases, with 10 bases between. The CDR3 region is CASSLGLGGYTF. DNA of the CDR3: TGTGCCAGCAGTTTGGGTCTAGGAGGCTACACCTTC.

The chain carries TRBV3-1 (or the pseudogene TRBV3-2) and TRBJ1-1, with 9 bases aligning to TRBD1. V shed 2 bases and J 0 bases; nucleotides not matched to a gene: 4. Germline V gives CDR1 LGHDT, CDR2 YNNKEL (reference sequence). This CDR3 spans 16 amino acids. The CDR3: CASSQTGGALNTEAFF. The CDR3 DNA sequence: TGTGCCAGCAGCCAAACAGGGGGCGCGTTGAACACTGAAGCTTTCTTT.

CDR3 amino acids: CAWNRNMNTEAFF. CDR3 nucleotides: TGTGCCTGGAACAGGAATATGAACACTGAAGCTTTCTTT. The J gene is TRBJ1-1, the V gene TRBV30, with TRBD1 as a possible D gene (5 bases). V was pared by 4 bases and J by 0 bases, with 9 bases between. There are 13 residues in the CDR3. Per germline, CDR1 GTSNPN and CDR2 SVGIG (reference sequence).

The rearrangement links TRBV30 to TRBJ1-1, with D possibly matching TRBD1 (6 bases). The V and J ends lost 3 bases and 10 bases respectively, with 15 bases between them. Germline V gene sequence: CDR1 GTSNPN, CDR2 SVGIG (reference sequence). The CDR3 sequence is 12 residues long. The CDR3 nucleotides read TGTGCCTGGAGAGGGACCAGGGGATTAGCTTTCTTT. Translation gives CAWRGTRGLAFF.

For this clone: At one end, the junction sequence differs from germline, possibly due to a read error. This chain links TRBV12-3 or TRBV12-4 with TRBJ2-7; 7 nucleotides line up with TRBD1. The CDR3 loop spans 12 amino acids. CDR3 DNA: TGTGCCAGCAGCCAATGGGGGACAGACCAATTCTTC. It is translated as CASSQWGTDQFF.

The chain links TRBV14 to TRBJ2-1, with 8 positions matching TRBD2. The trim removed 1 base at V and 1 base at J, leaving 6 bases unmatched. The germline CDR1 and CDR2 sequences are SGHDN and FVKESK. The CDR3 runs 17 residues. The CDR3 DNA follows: TGTGCCAGCAGCCAAGGTTGGCGGGGGGATTCCTACAATGAGCAGTTCTTC. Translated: CASSQGWRGDSYNEQFF.

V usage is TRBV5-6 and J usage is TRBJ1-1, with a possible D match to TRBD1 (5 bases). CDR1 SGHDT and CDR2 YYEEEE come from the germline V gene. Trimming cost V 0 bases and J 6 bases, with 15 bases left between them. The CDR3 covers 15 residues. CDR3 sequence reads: CASSLVRGIWSEAFF. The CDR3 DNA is TGTGCCAGCAGCTTGGTTAGGGGAATCTGGTCTGAAGCTTTCTTT.

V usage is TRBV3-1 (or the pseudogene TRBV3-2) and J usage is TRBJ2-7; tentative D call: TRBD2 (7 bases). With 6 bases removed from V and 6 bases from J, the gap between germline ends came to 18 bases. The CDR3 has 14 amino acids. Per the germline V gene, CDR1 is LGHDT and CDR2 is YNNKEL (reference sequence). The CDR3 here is CASRPGGDTGEQYF. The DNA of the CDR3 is TGTGCCAGCAGACCTGGGGGGGACACCGGCGAGCAGTACTTC.

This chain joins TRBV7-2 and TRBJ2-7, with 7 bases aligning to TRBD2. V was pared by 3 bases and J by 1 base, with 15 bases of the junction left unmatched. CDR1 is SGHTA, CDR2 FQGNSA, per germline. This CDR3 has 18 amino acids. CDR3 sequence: CASSLQSGRGSSSYEQYF. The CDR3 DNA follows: TGTGCCAGCAGCTTGCAATCTGGACGCGGGAGCTCATCCTACGAGCAGTACTTC. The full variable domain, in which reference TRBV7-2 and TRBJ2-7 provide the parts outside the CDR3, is GAGVSQSPSNKVTEKGKDVELRCDPISGHTALYWYRQSLGQGLEFLIYFQGNSAPDKSGLPSDRFSAERTGGSVSTLTIQRTQQEDSAVYLCASSLQSGRGSSSYEQYFGPGTRLTVT.

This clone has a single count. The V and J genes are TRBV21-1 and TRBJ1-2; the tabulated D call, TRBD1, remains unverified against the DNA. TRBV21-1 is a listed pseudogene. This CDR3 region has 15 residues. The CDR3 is CASPIGQVANYGYTF. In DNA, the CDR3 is TGTGCCAGCCCAATCGGCCAGGTCGCTAACTATGGCTACACCTTC.

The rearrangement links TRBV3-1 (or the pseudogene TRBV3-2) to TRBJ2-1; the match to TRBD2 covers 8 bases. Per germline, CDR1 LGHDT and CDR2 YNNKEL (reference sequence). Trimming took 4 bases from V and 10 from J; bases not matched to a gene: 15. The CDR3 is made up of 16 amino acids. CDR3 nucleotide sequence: TGTGCCAGCAGCCCCGTTTCGGGAGGGCCCCTTAGGGAGCAGTTCTTC. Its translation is CASSPVSGGPLREQFF.